This T cell receptor beta chain was sequenced in a study of blood T cell repertoires in COVID-19. The CDR3 covers 17 residues. Germline V CDR1 and CDR2: LGHDT, YNNKEL (reference sequence). The ends lost 2 bases at V and 6 bases at J; junction bases unmatched: 12. Here immunoSEQ multiplex PCR was the method, and the copy in TCRdb shows in-frame clones only, minus some. The data contain roughly 180,000 clones, 86% of them singletons. Grouping used clinical history reported by participants in a survey and questionnaire. The chain is built from TRBV3-1 (or the pseudogene TRBV3-2) and TRBJ2-7, with TRBD2 matching 11 bases. The sequenced sample was PBMCs or T cells enriched from blood (not recorded which). The TCR originated in a woman in her twenties or thirties who had recovered from COVID-19. DNA for the CDR3: TGTGCCAGCAGCCAAACCGGGACTAGCGGACCCCTAGGCGAGCAGTACTTC. This sequence encodes CASSQTGTSGPLGEQYF.